This T cell receptor beta chain came from a study of blood T cells in healthy people across ages. Points from the study as a whole: Naive CD4+ cell counts and diversity both ran higher in long-lived than in aged donors.

This CDR3 spans 16 amino acids. The V gene's germline CDR1 is MNHEY and CDR2 SMNVEV (reference sequence). Germline trimming cut 3 bases from V and 0 bases from J; bases unmatched to any gene: 5. Primed by a sample-barcoded 5' primer and a J-beta primer mix, a second PCR proceeded for 7 to 11 cycles. TCRdb ran MiXCR on the 5' RACE reads and lists one entry per CDR3 protein. The top ten hold approximately 40% of the sample, which has over 700,000 distinct CDR3 sequences, about 53% seen once. On this clonotype itself: Its target is not known.

The specimen was blood. The clonotype was recovered from an elderly man in good health. The chain is built from TRBV27 and TRBJ1-2, with 9 bases lining up with TRBD1. CDR3 DNA sequence: TGTGCCAGCAGTTTCGACAGGGGGAAAACTAACTATGGCTACACCTTC. It translates to CASSFDRGKTNYGYTF.